Below, 2 T cell receptor beta chains from the same sample are listed, as sequenced in a study of shared clonotypes between healthy human individuals. The repertoire was sequenced with immunoSEQ multiplex PCR; TCRdb's copy has only in-frame clones and lacks some. The table has just over 2,000,000 clones, 85% to 95% seen once. Sequencing was done on a sample of naive CD4+ T cells sorted from blood. Subset of the sample: CD45RA+ positively selected. The receptors were sampled from a man between 18 and 35 years old in good health.

The chain uses TRBV4-3 and TRBJ1-2; 11 nucleotides line up with TRBD1. V was pared by 1 base and J by 0 bases, with 13 bases of the junction left unmatched. The CDR3 totals 20 residues. In germline, CDR1 is LGHNA, CDR2 YSLEER. CDR3 loop: CASSQASGQGVPIANYGYTF. The DNA for the CDR3 is TGCGCCAGCAGCCAAGCCTCGGGACAGGGGGTCCCAATAGCTAACTATGGCTACACCTTC.

The J gene is TRBJ1-2, the V gene TRBV6-5, with TRBD1 matching 9 bases. The germline V gene encodes CDR1 MNHEY and CDR2 SVGAGI. This CDR3 is built from 14 residues. V dropped 3 bases and J dropped 8; count of bases not matched to a gene: 7. The chain's CDR3 is CASSYLQGARGYTF. CDR3 sequence (DNA): TGTGCCAGCAGTTATCTACAGGGGGCGCGGGGCTACACCTTC.